Listed here is a single TCR beta chain. The ends lost 0 bases at V and 6 bases at J; junction bases unmatched: 16. In germline, CDR1 is MNHEY, CDR2 SMNVEV (reference sequence). The CDR3 loop spans 19 amino acids. These data belong to a study of shared T cell receptors in the human thymus. Data came from immunoSEQ multiplex PCR; TCRdb stores just in-frame clones and leaves some out. The sample has hundreds of thousands of clones; approximately 90% are singletons. These records were also assigned to another study, of human thymus T cells. That study reports: Use of V and J genes seemed skewed within the thymic and blood repertoires. Unrelated people showed highly overlapping thymic repertoires, related research reported.

The V call is TRBV27, the J call TRBJ1-2; 10 bases are shared with TRBD1. The sequencing input was thymocytes. This receptor was obtained from a boy under two years old with a congenital heart defect. In DNA form, the CDR3 reads TGTGCCAGCAGTTTATCCCGAGGACCCGACAGGGGGCGCAAGGATGGCTACACCTTC. It encodes CASSLSRGPDRGRKDGYTF.